These 10 T cell receptor delta chains share one sample of origin, sequenced in a study of Vδ1+ human thymocytes. Broader study findings: Highly polyclonal TRG and TRD repertoires with Gaussian CDR3 length distributions appeared in thymus.

Antigen specificity for these receptors is unknown. Sequences come from RNA converted to cDNA by reverse transcription. Pooled V-gene forward primers with one constant-region reverse primer generated the CDR3 amplicons by multiplex PCR. TCRdb reanalysed the multiplex PCR reads via CATT. The profile covers around 60,000 delta-chain clones, with more than 13% appearing a single time and roughly 0.37% taken by the ten largest. Material for sequencing was Vdelta1+ gamma-delta thymocytes from the thymus. Specified subset: FACS-sorted CD3+ TCRalphabeta- TCRVdelta1+ TCRVdelta2- thymocytes. The source is a girl less than two years old who had congenital heart surgery.

This clone was seen at least ten times. The chain links TRDV2 to TRDJ1; 8 nucleotides agree with TRDD3. Trimming removed 4 bases from V and 7 bases from J; junction bases left unmatched: 19. The CDR3 is 17 residues long. Germline CDR1 GEAIGNYY, CDR2 EKD. CDR3 region: CACDTVNSGDWGPKLIF. CDR3 nucleotide sequence: TGTGCCTGTGATACGGTCAATTCGGGCGACTGGGGGCCTAAACTCATCTTT.

The chain links TRDV1 to TRDJ1; possible D gene TRDD3, 8 bases. Germline V gene data show CDR1 as TSWWSYY and CDR2 as QGS. This CDR3 is 23 amino acids long. Trimming pared 1 base from V and 1 base from J, leaving 34 bases between. CDR3 sequence reads: CALGERGLPPVLGVLPGTDKLIF. The DNA of the CDR3 is TGTGCTCTTGGGGAACGGGGCCTTCCTCCGGTACTGGGGGTCCTCCCAGGCACCGATAAACTCATCTTT.

V and J are TRDV1 and TRDJ1; 10 bases line up with TRDD3. This CDR3 is built from 24 residues. The germline V gene has CDR1 TSWWSYY and CDR2 QGS. Trimming cost V 3 bases and J 2 bases; bases outside gene matches: 30. The CDR3 protein is CALGESFPHCSVGDTPRWTDKLIF. For the CDR3, the DNA is TGTGCTCTTGGGGAGTCTTTTCCCCACTGCTCGGTGGGGGATACACCGAGATGGACCGATAAACTCATCTTT.

The gene calls are TRDV1 and TRDJ1; 8 positions match TRDD3. The CDR3 is made up of 23 amino acids. Germline V lookup: CDR1 TSWWSYY, CDR2 QGS. Trimming cost V 0 bases and J 0 bases; bases outside gene matches: 24. This CDR3 is CALGELCILKPTWTGGYTDKLIF. The DNA of the CDR3 is TGTGCTCTTGGGGAACTTTGTATACTGAAACCTACGTGGACTGGGGGGTACACCGATAAACTCATCTTT.

This clone has a handful of counts. The V gene is TRDV1, the J gene TRDJ1; D might be TRDD2 or TRDD3, each matching 5 bases. The CDR3 sequence is 22 residues long. Germline V gives CDR1 TSWWSYY, CDR2 QGS. V dropped 0 bases and J dropped 0 bases, with 29 bases sitting between them. CDR3 protein: CALGELWPTKWGTGAYTDKLIF. As DNA, the CDR3 is TGTGCTCTTGGGGAACTGTGGCCTACGAAGTGGGGCACGGGGGCGTACACCGATAAACTCATCTTT.

This clone has only a few counts. The chain recombines TRDV1 with TRDJ1; D ambiguous. V was cut by 1 base and J by 10 bases, with 16 bases left in between. This CDR3 spans 14 amino acids. Germline V lookup: CDR1 TSWWSYY, CDR2 QGS. CDR3 coding DNA: TGTGCTCTTGGGGAACGGCCCGCGCGGGGTTTACTCATCTTT. Translated: CALGERPARGLLIF.

This clone was counted only a few times. This chain connects TRDV1 to TRDJ1; 10 nucleotides line up with TRDD3. Germline-derived CDR1 and CDR2 are TSWWSYY and QGS. The CDR3 extends over 16 amino acids. With V trimmed by 5 bases and J by 4 bases, 10 bases remained unmatched. CDR3 residues: CALGSPTGGWNDKLIF. DNA for the CDR3: TGTGCTCTTGGGTCACCCACTGGGGGATGGAACGATAAACTCATCTTT.

There are a few counts of this clone. V gene TRDV1 combines with J gene TRDJ1; tentative D call: TRDD2 (9 bases). V dropped 0 bases and J dropped 1 base, with 30 bases sitting between them. The CDR3 totals 22 residues. Germline loops: CDR1 TSWWSYY, CDR2 QGS. In DNA, the CDR3 is TGTGCTCTTGGGGAACTAGTTGAACCTTCCTACGTCCTGGGGGAGGCCACCGATAAACTCATCTTT. Protein product: CALGELVEPSYVLGEATDKLIF.

The genes are TRDV1 and TRDJ1, with D tentatively TRDD3 (6 bases). Germline CDR1 and CDR2: TSWWSYY and QGS. Trimming stripped 1 base from V and 3 bases from J, with 15 bases between. This CDR3 contains 16 residues. This CDR3 reads CALGEQSGYCSDKLIF. In DNA, the CDR3 is TGTGCTCTTGGGGAACAATCAGGATACTGCTCCGATAAACTCATCTTT.

This chain links TRDV1 with TRDJ1; weak D call: TRDD2 (6 bases). V lost 0 bases and J 0 bases, leaving 26 bases between the germline ends. The length of the CDR3 is 21 residues. The germline V gene has CDR1 TSWWSYY and CDR2 QGS. The CDR3 coding sequence is TGTGCTCTTGGGGAACTAGGGGGCTCCTACCGGATTCGCCAGTACACCGATAAACTCATCTTT. As protein: CALGELGGSYRIRQYTDKLIF.